The 21 T cell receptor beta chains in this list originate from one sample, sequenced in a study of shared clonotypes between healthy human individuals. Assay: immunoSEQ multiplex PCR; the TCRdb copy retains only in-frame clones and omits some. The repertoire has some 1,400,000 clones, more than 95% of them found once; the top ten carry approximately 1.1%. The sample consisted of naive CD4+ T cells sorted from blood. As to subset: CD45RA+ positively selected. The source is a man aged 25-40 years in good health.

J is TRBJ2-7 and V is TRBV5-4; 10 bases are shared with TRBD2. The junction had 13 bases not matched to a gene; V was cut back by 4 bases and J by 3 bases. This CDR3 contains 17 residues. Germline V gene data show CDR1 as SGHNT and CDR2 as YYREEE (reference sequence). DNA for the CDR3: TGTGCCAGCAGCCCCGGACTAGCGGAGCCCGTAGGCTACGAGCAGTACTTC. The encoded protein is CASSPGLAEPVGYEQYF.

The sample holds a few counts of this clone. The rearrangement uses TRBV6-4 and TRBJ2-2; 10 nucleotides align to TRBD2. Looked up from germline, CDR1 is MRHNA and CDR2 is SNTAGT. J gave up 1 base and V 4 bases, and 0 bases lay outside the gene matches. The CDR3 is made up of 15 amino acids. CDR3 DNA sequence: TGTGCCAGCAGTGGGACTAGCGGGAACACCGGGGAGCTGTTTTTT. Its translation is CASSGTSGNTGELFF.

Remarks on this clone: The sample has other DNA sequences that encode this CDR3 too. The chain combines TRBV7-2 with TRBJ2-1; weak D call: TRBD2 (6 bases). Trimming left V 2 bases short and J 1 base short, with 9 bases between. CDR1 SGHTA and CDR2 FQGNSA come from the germline V gene. This CDR3 has 15 amino acids. The CDR3 region is CASSLSGGSYNEQFF. The CDR3 bases are TGTGCCAGCAGCTTATCTGGAGGGTCCTACAATGAGCAGTTCTTC.

This clone was seen once. This sequence joins TRBV27 and TRBJ1-2, with TRBD1 matching 9 bases. The germline CDR1 and CDR2 sequences are MNHEY and SMNVEV (reference sequence). This CDR3 has 15 amino acids. With V trimmed by 5 bases and J by 3 bases, 7 bases remained unmatched. CDR3 protein: CASSLATGGDYGYTF. The CDR3 DNA is TGTGCCAGCAGTCTCGCCACAGGGGGCGACTATGGCTACACCTTC.

The CDR3: CASSQVAVRTNEKLFF. DNA of the CDR3: TGTGCCAGCAGCCAAGTGGCAGTTCGGACTAATGAAAAACTGTTTTTT. The chain carries TRBV4-2 and TRBJ1-4; D remains ambiguous. This CDR3 contains 16 residues. The germline CDR1 and CDR2 sequences are LGHNA and YNFKEQ. V shed 1 base and J shed 2 bases, with 11 bases lying between them.

This clone was detected only once. The chain employs TRBV29-1 and TRBJ1-1; no clear D. V dropped 5 bases and J dropped 1 base, with 17 bases sitting between them. This CDR3 is built from 15 residues. Germline assignment: CDR1 SQVTM and CDR2 ANQGSEA. CDR3 in DNA: TGCAGCGTTTTAGGTGGGTCGGTCAAGAACACTGAAGCTTTCTTT. Amino acids: CSVLGGSVKNTEAFF.

The chain joins TRBV28 to TRBJ1-1; TRBD1 matches at 11 bases. Germline values: CDR1 MDHEN, CDR2 SYDVKM. After removal of 3 bases from V and 4 bases from J, the junction contained 4 bases not matched to a gene. This CDR3 spans 15 amino acids. Here the CDR3 reads CASSFFGTGGTEAFF. CDR3 sequence (DNA): TGTGCCAGCAGTTTTTTCGGGACAGGGGGCACTGAAGCTTTCTTT.

About this clone itself: The same CDR3 arises from other DNA sequences in this sample as well. The chain recombines TRBV29-1 with TRBJ2-7; D not resolved. The CDR3 consists of 11 residues. The V end lost 4 bases, the J end lost 1 base, and 5 bases lay between the germline ends. In germline, CDR1 is SQVTM, CDR2 ANQGSEA. The CDR3 bases are TGCAGCGTTGGAACTTCCTACGAGCAGTACTTC. Its protein product is CSVGTSYEQYF.

This clone was recorded only once. The chain joins TRBV5-1 to TRBJ2-3; TRBD2 might be the D (7 bases). Germline V lookup: CDR1 SGHRS, CDR2 YFSETQ. V shed 4 bases and J shed 2 bases, with 17 bases lying between them. The CDR3 runs to 16 residues. For the CDR3, the DNA is TGCGCCAGCAGCCGGGGGCAGGGAGGGTTCACAGATACGCAGTATTTT. Translating gives CASSRGQGGFTDTQYF. The whole variable domain, remainder taken from reference TRBV5-1 and TRBJ2-3, is KAGVTQTPRYLIKTRGQQVTLSCSPISGHRSVSWYQQTPGQGLQFLFEYFSETQRNKGNFPGRFSGRQFSNSRSEMNVSTLELGDSALYLCASSRGQGGFTDTQYFGPGTRLTVL.

V and J are TRBV10-3 and TRBJ2-1; the match to TRBD2 covers 7 bases. The CDR3 loop spans 16 amino acids. The germline V gene encodes CDR1 ENHRY and CDR2 SYGVKD. V shed 0 bases, J shed 4 bases, and the junction held 6 bases outside the gene matches. The CDR3 reads CAISESSLAVYNEQFF. DNA for the CDR3: TGTGCCATCAGTGAGTCGTCCCTAGCGGTGTACAATGAGCAGTTCTTC.

In DNA form, the CDR3 reads TGTGCCAGCAGTTACTACAAATGGGGTAGTTCGAATGGCTACACCTTC. Translation: CASSYYKWGSSNGYTF. The V call is TRBV6-5, the J call TRBJ1-2; D is unresolved. The CDR3 extends over 16 amino acids. Trimming took 1 base from V and 6 from J, leaving 18 bases between them. Germline assignment: CDR1 MNHEY and CDR2 SVGAGI.

This chain links TRBV18 with TRBJ2-7; TRBD1 matches 10 bases. The CDR3 extends over 15 amino acids. Unmatched junction bases numbered 10, after V lost 4 bases and J lost 7 bases. From germline, CDR1 is KGHSH and CDR2 LQKENI. CDR3 bases: TGTGCCAGCTCACTGTTCGGGACAGGGGTGGAAGAGCAGTACTTC. It encodes CASSLFGTGVEEQYF.

The rearrangement joins TRBV6-6 to TRBJ2-6; D is undetermined. The CDR3 totals 16 residues. Germline values: CDR1 MNHNY, CDR2 SVGAGI (reference sequence). V lost 2 bases and J 2 bases, leaving 10 bases between the germline ends. The CDR3 sequence is CASSYKARAGANVLTF. The DNA of the CDR3 is TGTGCCAGCAGTTACAAGGCCCGGGCTGGGGCCAACGTCCTGACTTTC.

This chain links TRBV11-3 with TRBJ2-3; a weak D match, TRBD2 (5 bases). Germline V lookup: CDR1 SGHNT, CDR2 YENEEA. V lost 5 bases, J lost 8 bases, and 14 bases lay in between. This CDR3 is 13 amino acids long. CDR3 amino acids: CASSLAGDSTQYF. The CDR3 DNA follows: TGTGCCAGCAGCCTGGCGGGTGATAGTACGCAGTATTTT.

This chain uses TRBV19 with TRBJ1-5; possibly TRBD1 for D (5 bases). CDR1 is LNHDA and CDR2 is SQIVND in the germline V gene (reference sequence). The CDR3 length is 15 residues. The V end lost 4 bases, the J end lost 5 bases, and 15 bases lay between the germline ends. The CDR3 sequence is CASSRGMRGDQPQHF. CDR3 nucleotide sequence: TGTGCCAGTAGTAGGGGTATGAGGGGCGATCAGCCCCAGCATTTT. Full variable domain (rest looked up from reference TRBV19 and TRBJ1-5): DGGITQSPKYLFRKEGQNVTLSCEQNLNHDAMYWYRQDPGQGLRLIYYSQIVNDFQKGDIAEGYSVSREKKESFPLTVTSAQKNPTAFYLCASSRGMRGDQPQHFGDGTRLSIL.

The chain has TRBV18 and TRBJ1-2, with D unresolved. The V gene lost 2 bases and the J gene lost 13 bases, with 11 bases spanning the gap. The CDR3 loop spans 11 amino acids. Germline V gene data show CDR1 as KGHSH and CDR2 as LQKENI. CDR3 nucleotide sequence: TGTGCCAGCTCACCAGAAACGGTACCCACCTTC. It yields the protein CASSPETVPTF.

Only one count was recorded for this clone. The chain recombines TRBV4-1 with TRBJ1-2; D possibly corresponds to TRBD1 (5 bases). In germline, CDR1 is MGHRA, CDR2 YSYEKL. The CDR3 length is 16 residues. V was cut by 0 bases and J by 8 bases, with 19 bases left in between. The CDR3, as DNA: TGCGCCAGCAGCCAAGATCAGGGTCCCAGGAAGGGAGGCTACACCTTC. This encodes CASSQDQGPRKGGYTF.

This chain uses TRBV19 with TRBJ2-1, with 11 nucleotides matching TRBD2. With 8 bases clipped from V and 4 bases from J, the junction kept 25 bases outside the gene matches. The CDR3 has 21 residues. Looked up from germline, CDR1 is LNHDA and CDR2 is SQIVND (reference sequence). CDR3 nucleotides: TGTGCCAGTTCCCGTTCCCACCCGGGACTAGCGGCCCAGAGGAGGTACAATGAGCAGTTCTTC. Protein sequence: CASSRSHPGLAAQRRYNEQFF.

This chain uses TRBV6-4 with TRBJ2-3, with 8 bases aligning to TRBD2. Germline loops: CDR1 MRHNA, CDR2 SNTAGT. The junction had 11 bases not matched to a gene; V was cut back by 6 bases and J by 0 bases. The CDR3 length is 17 residues. CDR3 in amino acids: CASSETILAASTDTQYF. The CDR3 bases are TGTGCCAGCAGCGAAACGATACTAGCGGCTAGCACAGATACGCAGTATTTT.

V gene TRBV2 combines with J gene TRBJ2-3; 8 nucleotides line up with TRBD1. V dropped 6 bases and J dropped 5; count of bases not matched to a gene: 10. Per the germline V gene, CDR1 is SNHLY and CDR2 is FYNNEI. This CDR3 is 15 amino acids long. The CDR3 DNA sequence: TGTGCCAGCAGCCTAGGACAGGGTAAAGGAGATACGCAGTATTTT. Its translation is CASSLGQGKGDTQYF.

The V call is TRBV6-1, the J call TRBJ2-5, with D possibly being TRBD1 (6 bases). CDR1 MNHNS and CDR2 SASEGT come from the germline V gene. V was cut by 6 bases and J by 6 bases, with 17 bases left in between. The CDR3 length is 14 residues. The CDR3 sequence: CASSTLPRGKTQYF. CDR3 nucleotides: TGTGCCAGCAGCACCCTGCCCAGGGGAAAGACCCAGTACTTC.